This T cell receptor (beta chain) came from a study of T cell changes during pregnancy in multiple sclerosis. Libraries were prepared by immunoSEQ multiplex PCR; TCRdb keeps only in-frame clonotypes and omits some of them. Among under 45,000 clones listed, about 94% were seen once. After removal of 1 base from V and 2 bases from J, the junction contained 2 bases not matched to a gene. The germline gives CDR1 SGHRS, CDR2 YFSETQ. The CDR3 contains 15 residues. The chain couples TRBV5-1 to TRBJ2-1; 8 bases are a match to TRBD2. The sample here was CD4+ T cells from peripheral blood mononuclear cells, taken after pregnancy. The sequence was collected from a female donor with multiple sclerosis, enrolled in a pregnancy study. CDR3 in amino acids: CASSLSGGPYNEQFF. In DNA form, the CDR3 reads TGCGCCAGCAGCTTGAGCGGGGGACCCTACAATGAGCAGTTCTTC.